These 2 T cell receptor beta chains originate from one sample sequenced in a study of blood T cells in healthy people across ages. A second roughly 6 to 11 cycle PCR used barcoded and J-beta primers. MiXCR, run by TCRdb on the 5' RACE reads, gives a single entry per CDR3 protein. Of about 1.8 million distinct CDR3 sequences listed, about 49% are singletons. Sequences were obtained from blood. Receptors were obtained from a woman between 40 and 50 years old in good health.

The V call is TRBV28, the J call TRBJ2-7; TRBD1 is a possible D gene (6 bases). With 5 bases removed from V and 0 bases from J, the gap between germline ends came to 14 bases. Per the germline V gene, CDR1 is MDHEN and CDR2 is SYDVKM. CDR3 length equals 15 residues. For the CDR3, the DNA is TGTGCCAGCAGTCCAGGGACATGGAGCTCCTACGAGCAGTACTTC. It encodes CASSPGTWSSYEQYF.

This clonotype was recorded many times. The CDR3 coding sequence is TGTGCCAGCGGGGGGGGACAGGGGGCGAGTGAAGCTTTCTTT. Its protein is CASGGGQGASEAFF. This rearrangement joins TRBV12-3 or TRBV12-4 to TRBJ1-1; TRBD1 matches 12 bases. V dropped 8 bases and J dropped 7; count of bases not matched to a gene: 8. The CDR3 consists of 14 residues.